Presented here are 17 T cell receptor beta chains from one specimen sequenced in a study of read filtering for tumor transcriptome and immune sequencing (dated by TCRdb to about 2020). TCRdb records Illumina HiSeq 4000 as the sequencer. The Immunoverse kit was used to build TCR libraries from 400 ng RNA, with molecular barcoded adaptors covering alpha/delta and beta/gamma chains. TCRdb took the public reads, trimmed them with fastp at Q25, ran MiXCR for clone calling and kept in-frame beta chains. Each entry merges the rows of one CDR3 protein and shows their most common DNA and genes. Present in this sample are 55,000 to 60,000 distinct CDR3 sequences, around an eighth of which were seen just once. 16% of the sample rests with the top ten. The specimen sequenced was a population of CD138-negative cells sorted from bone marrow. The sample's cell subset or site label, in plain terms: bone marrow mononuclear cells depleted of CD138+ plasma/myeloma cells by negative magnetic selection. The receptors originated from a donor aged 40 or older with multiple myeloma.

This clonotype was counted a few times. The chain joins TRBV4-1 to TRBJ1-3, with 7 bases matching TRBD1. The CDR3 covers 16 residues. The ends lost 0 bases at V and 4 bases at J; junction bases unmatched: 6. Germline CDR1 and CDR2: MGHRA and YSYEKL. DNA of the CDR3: TGCGCCAGCAGCCAAGAGACGACAGGGTTGGGAAACACCATATATTTT. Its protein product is CASSQETTGLGNTIYF.

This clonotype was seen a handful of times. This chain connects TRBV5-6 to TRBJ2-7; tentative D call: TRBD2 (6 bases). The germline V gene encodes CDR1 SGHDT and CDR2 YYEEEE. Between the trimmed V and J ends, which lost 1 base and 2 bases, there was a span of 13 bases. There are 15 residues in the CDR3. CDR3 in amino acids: CASSLSGLRTYEQYF. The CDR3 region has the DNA TGTGCCAGCAGCTTGTCGGGACTCCGGACCTACGAGCAGTACTTC. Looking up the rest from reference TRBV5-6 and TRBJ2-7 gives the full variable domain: DAGVTQSPTHLIKTRGQQVTLRCSPKSGHDTVSWYQQALGQGPQFIFQYYEEEERQRGNFPDRFSGHQFPNYSSELNVNALLLGDSALYLCASSLSGLRTYEQYFGPGTRLTVT.

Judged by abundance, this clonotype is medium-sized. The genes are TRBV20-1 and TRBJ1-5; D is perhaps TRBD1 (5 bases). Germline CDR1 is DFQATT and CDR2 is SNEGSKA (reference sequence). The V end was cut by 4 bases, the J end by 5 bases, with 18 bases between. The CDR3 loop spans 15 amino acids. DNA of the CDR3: TGCAGTGCTACATCTACTAATGGGGCCCATCAGCCCCAGCATTTT. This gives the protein CSATSTNGAHQPQHF.

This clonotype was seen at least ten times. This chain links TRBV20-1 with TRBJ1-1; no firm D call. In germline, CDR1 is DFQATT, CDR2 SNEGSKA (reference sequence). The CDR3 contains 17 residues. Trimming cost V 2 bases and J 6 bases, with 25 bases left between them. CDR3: CSARSERRSSGSPEAFF. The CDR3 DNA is TGCAGTGCTAGATCGGAACGACGGTCGTCGGGGAGTCCTGAAGCTTTCTTT.

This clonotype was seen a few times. For the CDR3, the DNA is TGTGCCACCAGTGACTATCAGTACAATGAGCAGTTCTTC. Amino acid sequence: CATSDYQYNEQFF. The chain joins TRBV24-1 to TRBJ2-1; no clear D gene. CDR3 size: 13 residues. Germline CDR1 reads KGHDR; CDR2 reads SFDVKD. V was shortened by 4 bases and J by 4 bases, with 7 bases between the two germline ends.

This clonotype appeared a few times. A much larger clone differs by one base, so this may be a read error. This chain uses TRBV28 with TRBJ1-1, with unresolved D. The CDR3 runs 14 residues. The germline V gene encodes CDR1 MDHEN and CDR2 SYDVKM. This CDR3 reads CACSLTWANTEAFF. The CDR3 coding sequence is TGTGCCTGCAGCCTGACCTGGGCTAACACTGAAGCTTTCTTT.

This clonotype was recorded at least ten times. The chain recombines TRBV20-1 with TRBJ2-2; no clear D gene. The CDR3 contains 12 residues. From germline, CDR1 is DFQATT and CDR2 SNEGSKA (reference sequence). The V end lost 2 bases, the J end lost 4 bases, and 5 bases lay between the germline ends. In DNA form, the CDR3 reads TGCAGTGCTAGATGGATCACCGGGGAGCTGTTTTTT. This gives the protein CSARWITGELFF.

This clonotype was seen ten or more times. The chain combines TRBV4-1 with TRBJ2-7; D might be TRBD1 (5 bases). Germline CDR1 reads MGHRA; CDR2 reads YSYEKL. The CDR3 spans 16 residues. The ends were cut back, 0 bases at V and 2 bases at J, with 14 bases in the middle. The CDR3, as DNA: TGCGCCAGCAGCCAAGATCCGAACAGGCTAACCTACGAGCAGTACTTC. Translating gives CASSQDPNRLTYEQYF.

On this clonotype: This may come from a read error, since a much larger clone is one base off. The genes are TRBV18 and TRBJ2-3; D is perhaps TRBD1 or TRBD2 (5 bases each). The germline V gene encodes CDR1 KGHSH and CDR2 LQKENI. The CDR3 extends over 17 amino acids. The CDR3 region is CTSSPPRAGPSTDTQYF. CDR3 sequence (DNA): TGTACCAGCTCACCACCGAGGGCAGGGCCCAGCACAGATACGCAGTATTTT.

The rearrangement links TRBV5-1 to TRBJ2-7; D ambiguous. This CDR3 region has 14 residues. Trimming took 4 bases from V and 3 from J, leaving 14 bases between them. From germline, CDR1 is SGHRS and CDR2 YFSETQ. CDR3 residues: CASSTQGPNYEQYF. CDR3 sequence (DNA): TGCGCCAGCAGCACGCAAGGGCCGAACTACGAGCAGTACTTC.

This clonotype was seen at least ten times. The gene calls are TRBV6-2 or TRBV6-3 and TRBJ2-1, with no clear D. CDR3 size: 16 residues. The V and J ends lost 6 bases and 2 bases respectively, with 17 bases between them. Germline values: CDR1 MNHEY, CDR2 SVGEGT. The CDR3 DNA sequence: TGTGCCAGCAGGCGCATTCAGGAGACTGCCTACAATGAGCAGTTCTTC. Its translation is CASRRIQETAYNEQFF.

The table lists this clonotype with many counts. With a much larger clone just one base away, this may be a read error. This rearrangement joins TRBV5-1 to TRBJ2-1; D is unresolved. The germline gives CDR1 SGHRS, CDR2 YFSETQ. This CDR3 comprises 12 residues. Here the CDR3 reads CASSFPTNGQFF. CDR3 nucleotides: TGCGCCAGCAGCTTTCCTACCAATGGGCAGTTCTTC.

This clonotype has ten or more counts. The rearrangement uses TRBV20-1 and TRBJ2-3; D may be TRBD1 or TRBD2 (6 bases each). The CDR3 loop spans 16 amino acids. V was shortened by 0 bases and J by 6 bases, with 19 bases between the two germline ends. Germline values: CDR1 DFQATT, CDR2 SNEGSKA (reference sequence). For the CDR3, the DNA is TGCAGTGCTAGAGATCCGGGGGCAGGGCTTGGGGATACGCAGTATTTT. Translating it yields CSARDPGAGLGDTQYF.

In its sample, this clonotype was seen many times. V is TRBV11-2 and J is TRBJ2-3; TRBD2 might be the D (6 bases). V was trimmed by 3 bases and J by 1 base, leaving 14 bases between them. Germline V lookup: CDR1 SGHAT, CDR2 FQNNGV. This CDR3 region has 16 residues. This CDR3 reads CASSFRRGRGTDTQYF. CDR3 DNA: TGTGCCAGCAGCTTTCGGCGGGGCAGGGGCACAGATACGCAGTATTTT.

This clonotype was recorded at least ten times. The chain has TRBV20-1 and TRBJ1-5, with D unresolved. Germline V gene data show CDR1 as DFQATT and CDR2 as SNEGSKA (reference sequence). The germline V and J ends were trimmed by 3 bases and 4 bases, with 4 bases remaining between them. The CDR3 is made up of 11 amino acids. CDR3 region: CSASQNQPQHF. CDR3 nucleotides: TGCAGTGCTAGCCAAAATCAGCCCCAGCATTTT.

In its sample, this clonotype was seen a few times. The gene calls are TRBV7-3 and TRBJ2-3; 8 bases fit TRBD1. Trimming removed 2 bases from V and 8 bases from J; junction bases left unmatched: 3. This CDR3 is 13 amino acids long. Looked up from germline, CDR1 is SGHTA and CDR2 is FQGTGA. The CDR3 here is CASSLPGQGTQYF. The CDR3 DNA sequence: TGTGCCAGCAGCTTACCAGGACAGGGTACGCAGTATTTT.

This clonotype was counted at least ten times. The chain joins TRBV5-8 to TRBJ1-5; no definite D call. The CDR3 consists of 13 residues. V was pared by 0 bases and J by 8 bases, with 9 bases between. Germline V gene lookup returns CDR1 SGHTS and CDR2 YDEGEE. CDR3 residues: CASSLEWRKPQHF. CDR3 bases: TGTGCCAGCAGCTTGGAGTGGCGTAAGCCCCAGCATTTT.